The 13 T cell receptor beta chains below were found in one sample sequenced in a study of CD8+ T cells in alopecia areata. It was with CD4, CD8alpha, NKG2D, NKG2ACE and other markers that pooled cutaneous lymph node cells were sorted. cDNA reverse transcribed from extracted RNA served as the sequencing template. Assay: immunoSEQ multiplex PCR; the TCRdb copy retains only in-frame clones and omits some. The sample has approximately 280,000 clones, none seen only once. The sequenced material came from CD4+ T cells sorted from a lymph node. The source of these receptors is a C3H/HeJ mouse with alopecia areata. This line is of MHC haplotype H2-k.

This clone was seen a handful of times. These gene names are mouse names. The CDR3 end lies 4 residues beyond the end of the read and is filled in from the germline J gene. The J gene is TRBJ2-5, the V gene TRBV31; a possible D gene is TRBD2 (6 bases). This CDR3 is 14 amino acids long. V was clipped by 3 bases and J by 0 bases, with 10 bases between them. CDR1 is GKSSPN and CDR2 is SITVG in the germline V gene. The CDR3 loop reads CAWSQLGNQDTQYF. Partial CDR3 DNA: TGTGCCTGGAGCCAACTGGGAAACCAAGAC.

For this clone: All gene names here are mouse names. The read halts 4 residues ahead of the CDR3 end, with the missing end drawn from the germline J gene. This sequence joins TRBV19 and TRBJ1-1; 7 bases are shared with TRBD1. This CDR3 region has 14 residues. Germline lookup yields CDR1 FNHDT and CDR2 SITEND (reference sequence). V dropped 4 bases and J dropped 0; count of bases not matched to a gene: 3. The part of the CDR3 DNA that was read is TGTGCCAGCAGTCCGACAGGGACAAACACA. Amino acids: CASSPTGTNT. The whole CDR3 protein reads CASSPTGTNTEVFF.

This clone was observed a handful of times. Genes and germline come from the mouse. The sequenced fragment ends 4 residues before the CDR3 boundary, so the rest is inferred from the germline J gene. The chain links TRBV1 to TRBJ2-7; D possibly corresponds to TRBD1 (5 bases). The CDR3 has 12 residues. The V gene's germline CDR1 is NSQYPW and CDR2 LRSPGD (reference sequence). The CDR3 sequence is CTCSLTVYEQYF. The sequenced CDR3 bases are TGCACCTGCAGTCTGACAGTATAT.

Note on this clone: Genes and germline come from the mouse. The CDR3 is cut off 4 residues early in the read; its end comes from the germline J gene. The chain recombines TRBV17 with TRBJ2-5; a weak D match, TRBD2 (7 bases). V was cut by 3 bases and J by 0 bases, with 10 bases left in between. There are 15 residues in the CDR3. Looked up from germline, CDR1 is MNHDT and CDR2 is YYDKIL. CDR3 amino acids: CASSSLGANQDTQYF. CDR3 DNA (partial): TGTGCTAGCAGTAGCCTGGGGGCTAACCAAGAC.

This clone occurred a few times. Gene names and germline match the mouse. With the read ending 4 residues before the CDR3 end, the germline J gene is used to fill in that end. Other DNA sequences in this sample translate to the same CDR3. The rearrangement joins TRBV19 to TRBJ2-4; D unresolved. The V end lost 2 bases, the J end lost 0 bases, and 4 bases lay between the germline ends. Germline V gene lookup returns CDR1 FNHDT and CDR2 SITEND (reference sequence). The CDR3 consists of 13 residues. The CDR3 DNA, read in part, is TGTGCCAGCAGTATCTCTAGTCAAAAC. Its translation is CASSISSQN. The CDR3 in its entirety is CASSISSQNTLYF.

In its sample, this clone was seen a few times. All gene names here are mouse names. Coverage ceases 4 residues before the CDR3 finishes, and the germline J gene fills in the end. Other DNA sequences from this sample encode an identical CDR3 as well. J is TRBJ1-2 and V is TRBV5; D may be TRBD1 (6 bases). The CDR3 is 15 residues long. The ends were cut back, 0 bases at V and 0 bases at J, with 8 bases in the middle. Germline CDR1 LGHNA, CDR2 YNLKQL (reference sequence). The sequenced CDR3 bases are TGTGCCAGCAGCCAAGATCCAGGGGCAAACTCC. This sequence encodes CASSQDPGANS. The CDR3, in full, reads CASSQDPGANSDYTF.

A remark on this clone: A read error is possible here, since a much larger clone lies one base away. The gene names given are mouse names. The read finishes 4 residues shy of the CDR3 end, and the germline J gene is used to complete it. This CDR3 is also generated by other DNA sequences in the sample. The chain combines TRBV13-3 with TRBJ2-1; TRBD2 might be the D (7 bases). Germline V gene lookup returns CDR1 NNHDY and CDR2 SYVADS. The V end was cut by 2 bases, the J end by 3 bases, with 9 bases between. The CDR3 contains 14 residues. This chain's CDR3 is CASSEGGGYAEQFF. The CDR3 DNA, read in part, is TGTGCCAGCAGTGAAGGGGGGGGCTATGCT.

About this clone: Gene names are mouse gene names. The sequenced part of the CDR3 DNA is TGTGCCAGCAGTGATGCTCCTGGGGGGGCATTAGAC. Protein sequence: CASSDAPGGALD. The full-length CDR3 reads as CASSDAPGGALDTQYF. V and J are TRBV13-1 and TRBJ2-5; 10 nucleotides match TRBD2. The CDR3 is cut off 4 residues early in the read; its end comes from the germline J gene. The CDR3 covers 16 residues. Germline loops: CDR1 NSHNY, CDR2 SYGAGN.

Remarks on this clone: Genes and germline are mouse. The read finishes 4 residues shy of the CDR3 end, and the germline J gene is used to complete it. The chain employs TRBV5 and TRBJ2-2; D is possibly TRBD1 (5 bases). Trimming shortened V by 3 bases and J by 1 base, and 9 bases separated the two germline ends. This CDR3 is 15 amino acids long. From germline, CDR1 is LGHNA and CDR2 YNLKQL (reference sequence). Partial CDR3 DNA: TGTGCCAGCAGCCAGGACAAAATAAACACCGGG. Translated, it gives CASSQDKINTG. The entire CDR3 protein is CASSQDKINTGQLYF.

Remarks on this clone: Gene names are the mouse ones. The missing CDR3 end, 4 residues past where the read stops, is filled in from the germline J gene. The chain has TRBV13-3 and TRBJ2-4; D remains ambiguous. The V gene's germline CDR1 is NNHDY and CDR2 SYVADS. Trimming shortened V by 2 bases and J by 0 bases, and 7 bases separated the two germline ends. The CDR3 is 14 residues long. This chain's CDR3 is CASSEYRSQNTLYF. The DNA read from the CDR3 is TGTGCCAGCAGTGAGTACAGAAGTCAAAAC. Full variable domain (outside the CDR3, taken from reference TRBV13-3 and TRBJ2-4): EAAVTQSPRSKVAVTGGKVTLSCHQTNNHDYMYWYRQDTGHGLRLIHYSYVADSTEKGDIPDGYKASRPSQENFSLILELASLSQTAVYFCASSEYRSQNTLYFGAGTRLSVL.

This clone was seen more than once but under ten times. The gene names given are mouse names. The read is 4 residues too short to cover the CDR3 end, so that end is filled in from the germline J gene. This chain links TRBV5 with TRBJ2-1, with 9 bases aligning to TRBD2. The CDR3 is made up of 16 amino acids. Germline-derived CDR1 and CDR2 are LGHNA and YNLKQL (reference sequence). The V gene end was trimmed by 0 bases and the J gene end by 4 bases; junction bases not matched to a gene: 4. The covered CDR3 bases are TGTGCCAGCAGCCAAGATCTCCTGGGGGGGTATGCT. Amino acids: CASSQDLLGGYA. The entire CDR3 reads CASSQDLLGGYAEQFF.

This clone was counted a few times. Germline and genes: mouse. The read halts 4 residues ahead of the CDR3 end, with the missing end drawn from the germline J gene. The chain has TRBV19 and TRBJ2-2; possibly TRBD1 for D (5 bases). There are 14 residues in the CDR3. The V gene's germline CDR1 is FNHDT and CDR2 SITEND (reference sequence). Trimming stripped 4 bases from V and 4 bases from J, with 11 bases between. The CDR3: CASSGQGATGQLYF. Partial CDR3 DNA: TGTGCCAGCAGTGGGCAGGGAGCCACCGGG.

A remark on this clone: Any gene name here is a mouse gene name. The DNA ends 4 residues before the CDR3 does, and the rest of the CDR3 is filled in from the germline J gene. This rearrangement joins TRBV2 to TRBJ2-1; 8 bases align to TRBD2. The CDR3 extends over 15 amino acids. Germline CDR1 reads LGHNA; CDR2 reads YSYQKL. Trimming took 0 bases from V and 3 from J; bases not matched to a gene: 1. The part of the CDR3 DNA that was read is TGTGCCAGCAGCCAAGACCTGGGGGGCTATGCT. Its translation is CASSQDLGGYA. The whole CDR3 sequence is CASSQDLGGYAEQFF.